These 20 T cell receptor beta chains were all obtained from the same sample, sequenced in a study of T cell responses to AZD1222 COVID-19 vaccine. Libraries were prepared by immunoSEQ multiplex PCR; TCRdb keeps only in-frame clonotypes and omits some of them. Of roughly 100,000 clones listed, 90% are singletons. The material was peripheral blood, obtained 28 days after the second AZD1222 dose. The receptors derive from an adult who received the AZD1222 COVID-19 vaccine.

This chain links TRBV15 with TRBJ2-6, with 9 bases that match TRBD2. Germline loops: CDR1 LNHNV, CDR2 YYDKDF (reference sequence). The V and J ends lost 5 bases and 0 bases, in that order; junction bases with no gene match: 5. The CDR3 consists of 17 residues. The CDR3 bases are TGTGCCACCAGCCCTAGGCGGGGGGGCTCTGGGGCCAACGTCCTGACTTTC. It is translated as CATSPRRGGSGANVLTF.

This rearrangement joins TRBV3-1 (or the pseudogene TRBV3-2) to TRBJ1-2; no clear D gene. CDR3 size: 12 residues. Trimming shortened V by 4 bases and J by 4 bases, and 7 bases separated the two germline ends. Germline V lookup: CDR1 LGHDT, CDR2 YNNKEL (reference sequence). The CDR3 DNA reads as TGTGCCAGCAGCCCCAAGTGCTATGGCTACACCTTC. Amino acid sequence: CASSPKCYGYTF.

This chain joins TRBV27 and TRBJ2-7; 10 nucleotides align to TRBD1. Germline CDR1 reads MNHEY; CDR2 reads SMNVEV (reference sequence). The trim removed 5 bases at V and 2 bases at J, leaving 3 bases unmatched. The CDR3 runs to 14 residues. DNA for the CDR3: TGTGCCAGCAGTCGGGACAGGGGCCCCTACGAGCAGTACTTC. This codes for CASSRDRGPYEQYF.

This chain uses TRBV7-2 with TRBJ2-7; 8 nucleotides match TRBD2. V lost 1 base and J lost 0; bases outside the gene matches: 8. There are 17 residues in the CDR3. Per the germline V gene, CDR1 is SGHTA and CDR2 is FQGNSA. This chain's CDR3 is CASSLGVAGILSYEQYF. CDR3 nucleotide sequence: TGTGCCAGCAGCTTAGGAGTAGCGGGGATACTCTCCTACGAGCAGTACTTC.

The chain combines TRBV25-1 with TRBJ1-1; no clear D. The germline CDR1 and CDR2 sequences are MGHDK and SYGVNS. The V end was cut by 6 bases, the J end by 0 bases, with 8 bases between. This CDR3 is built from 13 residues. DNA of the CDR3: TGTGCCAGCAGCACCCCCTTGAACACTGAAGCTTTCTTT. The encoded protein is CASSTPLNTEAFF.

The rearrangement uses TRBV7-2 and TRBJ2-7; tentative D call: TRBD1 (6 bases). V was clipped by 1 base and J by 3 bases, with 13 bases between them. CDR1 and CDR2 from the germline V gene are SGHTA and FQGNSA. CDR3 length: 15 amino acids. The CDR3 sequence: CASSLDGTSFYEQYF. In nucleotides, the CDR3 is TGTGCCAGCAGCTTAGATGGGACAAGCTTCTACGAGCAGTACTTC.

CDR3 sequence: CASSSLTRTTEAFF. The CDR3 bases are TGTGCCAGCAGTTCCCTTACAAGGACCACTGAAGCTTTCTTT. V usage is TRBV27 and J usage is TRBJ1-1; no clear D. The CDR3 totals 14 residues. Germline lookup yields CDR1 MNHEY and CDR2 SMNVEV (reference sequence). Deletions cut 4 bases from V and 4 bases from J, with 13 bases between.

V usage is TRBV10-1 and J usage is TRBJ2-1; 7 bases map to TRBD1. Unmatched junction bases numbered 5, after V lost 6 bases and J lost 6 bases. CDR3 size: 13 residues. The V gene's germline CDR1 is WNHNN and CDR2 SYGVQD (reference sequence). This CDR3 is CASRRTGGNEQFF. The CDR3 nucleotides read TGCGCCAGCAGACGGACAGGAGGCAATGAGCAGTTCTTC.

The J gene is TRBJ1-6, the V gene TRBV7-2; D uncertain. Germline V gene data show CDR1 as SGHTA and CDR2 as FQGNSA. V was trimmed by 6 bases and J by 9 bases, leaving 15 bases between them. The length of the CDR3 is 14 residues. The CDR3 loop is CASRPILISSPLHF. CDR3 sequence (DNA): TGTGCCAGCAGGCCTATCCTTATAAGTTCACCCCTCCACTTT.

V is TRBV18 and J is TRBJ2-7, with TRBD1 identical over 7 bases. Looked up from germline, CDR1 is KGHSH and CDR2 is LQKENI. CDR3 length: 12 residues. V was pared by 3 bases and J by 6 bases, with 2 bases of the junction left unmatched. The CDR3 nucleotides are TGTGCCAGCTCACCCGACAGGGCCGAGCAGTACTTC. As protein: CASSPDRAEQYF.

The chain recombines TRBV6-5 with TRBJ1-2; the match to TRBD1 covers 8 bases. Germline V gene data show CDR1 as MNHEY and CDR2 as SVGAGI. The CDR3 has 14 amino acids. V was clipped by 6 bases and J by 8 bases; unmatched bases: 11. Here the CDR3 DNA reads TGTGCCAGCAGCCTCGACAGGGGCCGTCCGGGCTACACCTTC. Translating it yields CASSLDRGRPGYTF.

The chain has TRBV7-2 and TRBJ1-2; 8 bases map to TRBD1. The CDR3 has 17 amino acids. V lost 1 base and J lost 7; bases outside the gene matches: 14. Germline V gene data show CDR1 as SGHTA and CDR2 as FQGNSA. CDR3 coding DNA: TGTGCCAGCAGCTTAGGGTCTCGGACAGGGCGAGGACTTGGCTACACCTTC. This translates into CASSLGSRTGRGLGYTF.

This chain's CDR3 is CASSPSWRQNTGELFF. The CDR3 coding sequence is TGTGCCAGCAGCCCCTCGTGGAGACAGAACACCGGGGAGCTGTTTTTT. The gene calls are TRBV3-1 (or the pseudogene TRBV3-2) and TRBJ2-2; D gene unclear. The germline V gene encodes CDR1 LGHDT and CDR2 YNNKEL (reference sequence). V was cut by 4 bases and J by 1 base, with 13 bases left in between. This CDR3 comprises 16 residues.

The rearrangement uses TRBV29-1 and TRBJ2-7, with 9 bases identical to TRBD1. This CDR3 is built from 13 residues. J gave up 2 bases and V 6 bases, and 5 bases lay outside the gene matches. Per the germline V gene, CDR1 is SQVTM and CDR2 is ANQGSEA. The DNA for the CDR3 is TGCAGCGTAGATGGGACAGGGACCTACGAGCAGTACTTC. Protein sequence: CSVDGTGTYEQYF.

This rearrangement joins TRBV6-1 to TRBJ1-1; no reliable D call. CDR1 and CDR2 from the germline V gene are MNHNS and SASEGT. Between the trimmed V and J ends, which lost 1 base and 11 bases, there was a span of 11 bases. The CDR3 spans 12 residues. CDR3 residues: CASSEVGPAAFF. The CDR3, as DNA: TGTGCCAGCAGTGAAGTAGGTCCGGCCGCTTTCTTT.

The CDR3 coding sequence is TGTGCCAGTAGTATAGATCTGGGAAGCCGAGATACGCAGTATTTT. It yields the protein CASSIDLGSRDTQYF. V gene TRBV19 combines with J gene TRBJ2-3; no firm D call. CDR3 length: 15 amino acids. The V and J ends lost 0 bases and 5 bases respectively, with 12 bases between them. Germline lookup yields CDR1 LNHDA and CDR2 SQIVND (reference sequence).

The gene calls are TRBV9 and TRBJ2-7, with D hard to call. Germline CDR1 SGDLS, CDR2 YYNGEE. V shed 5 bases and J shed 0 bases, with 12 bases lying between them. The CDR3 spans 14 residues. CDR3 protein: CASSSGTGSYEQYF. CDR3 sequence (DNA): TGTGCCAGCAGTTCCGGCACCGGCTCCTACGAGCAGTACTTC.

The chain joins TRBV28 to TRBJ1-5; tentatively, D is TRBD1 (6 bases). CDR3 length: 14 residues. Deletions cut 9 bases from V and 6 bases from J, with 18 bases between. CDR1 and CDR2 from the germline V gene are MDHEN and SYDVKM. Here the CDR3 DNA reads TGTGCCAGTCGAGCCCCAGGGGATGCTCAGCCCCAGCATTTT. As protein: CASRAPGDAQPQHF.

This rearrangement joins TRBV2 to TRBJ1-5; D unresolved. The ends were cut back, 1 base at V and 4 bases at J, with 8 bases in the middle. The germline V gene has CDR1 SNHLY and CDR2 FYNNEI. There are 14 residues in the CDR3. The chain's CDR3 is CASSEVGVNQPQHF. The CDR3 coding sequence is TGTGCCAGCAGTGAAGTCGGGGTAAATCAGCCCCAGCATTTT.

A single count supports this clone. The CDR3 DNA reads TGTGCCTGGAGCATTGACAGGGAAAAACTGTTTTTT. Translation: CAWSIDREKLFF. This chain joins TRBV30 and TRBJ1-4, with a possible D match to TRBD1 (6 bases). The CDR3 extends over 12 amino acids. Germline CDR1 GTSNPN, CDR2 SVGIG (reference sequence). The V gene lost 3 bases and the J gene lost 8 bases, with 10 bases spanning the gap.